This T cell receptor (beta chain) was obtained from a study of CD8 T cells in ankylosing spondylitis. The study's findings and limits: Matched ankylosing spondylitis synovial fluid reportedly showed significant enrichment of disease-linked clones.

On this clonotype itself: The antigen is undetermined.

Trimming removed 2 bases from V and 7 bases from J, with 10 bases in between. This CDR3 is built from 13 residues. Germline V CDR1 and CDR2: KGHDR, SFDVKD. One entry per CDR3 protein results from TCRdb running MiXCR on the 5' RACE reads. Of 25,000 or so distinct CDR3 sequences in the sample, 6.5% to 9% were seen once. Sequenced input: blood. This receptor was identified in a male donor with ankylosing spondylitis or in good health (not recorded which). The V call is TRBV24-1, the J call TRBJ2-5; no clear D gene. Written as DNA, the CDR3 is TGTGCCACCAGTGATTCGGCCACCGCGACCCAGTACTTC. Encoded protein: CATSDSATATQYF.